The clone carrying this T cell receptor beta chain has only a few counts. The antigen is unknown. The record originates from a study of T-cell memory formation after mild COVID-19. Study-level findings and limits: Of the contracting clones, CD4+ ones lay mainly in CM and EM, and CD8+ ones in EMRA.

TCRdb itself ran the 5' RACE reads through MiXCR, one entry per CDR3 protein. The table has about 260,000 distinct CDR3 sequences, around 8% seen once. The origin of this receptor is a man in his late teens or twenties who had mild COVID-19 (a few samples of this study predate the infection). Cell type and time point are not known. Sequencing input: PBMCs or a T cell subset sorted from them (not recorded which).

The DNA for the CDR3 is TGTGCCAGCAGTGAAGGTGTGGGGGGGTCCCAAGAGACCCAGTACTTC. Translated, it gives CASSEGVGGSQETQYF. The V call is TRBV6-1, the J call TRBJ2-5, with 7 bases aligning to TRBD2. The CDR3 totals 16 residues. Trimming cost V 1 base and J 1 base; bases outside gene matches: 6. Per germline, CDR1 MNHNS and CDR2 SASEGT.